The source of this T cell receptor beta chain is a study of blood T cells in healthy people across ages. General study findings and limits: Higher diversity, along with more naive CD4+ cells, distinguished long-lived donors from aged donors.

The CDR3 runs 13 residues. V was trimmed by 8 bases and J by 5 bases, leaving 14 bases between them. CDR1 is MNHEY and CDR2 is SVGEGT in the germline V gene. PCR was performed a second time for roughly 7 to 12 cycles using a sample-barcoded 5' primer and a J-beta primer mix. TCRdb re-called the 5' RACE reads with MiXCR, one entry per CDR3 protein. The data contain about 670,000 distinct CDR3 sequences, roughly two fifths of them singletons. A word on this clonotype: The antigen is unknown.

This TCR derives from a man older than 75 in good health. Sequencing was performed on blood. The chain has TRBV6-2 or TRBV6-3 and TRBJ2-3, with a possible D match to TRBD2 (5 bases). In DNA, the CDR3 is TGTGCCAGCGTAGGACTCTCCAAAGATACGCAGTATTTT. Protein: CASVGLSKDTQYF.